A selection of T cell receptor beta chains follows, all from one sample in a study of blood T cell repertoires in COVID-19. TCRdb keeps only in-frame clones here, not all; method: immunoSEQ multiplex PCR. The sample contains about 170,000 clones, 84% of which appear only once. The source material was peripheral blood. The receptors were sampled from a man aged 40-49 years who had recovered from COVID-19. The CDR3 runs from the conserved cysteine through the conserved F or W. A D gene is named only where the DNA matches it firmly. Size is omitted from some rows. Given values are once, few, many or a class for expanded clones.

>NA|NA|TRBJ1-2|TRBV11-3
CASSSSGEGGYGYTF
TGTGCCAGCAGCTCCTCAGGGGAGGGTGGCTATGGCTACACCTTC
>NA|NA|TRBJ1-2|TRBV5-7
CASSLVVRGYTF
TGTGCCAGCAGCTTGGTAGTACGGGGCTACACCTTC
>NA|NA|TRBJ2-7|TRBV27
CASSPQPPSVFEDEQYF
TGTGCCAGCAGTCCCCAACCCCCTAGCGTATTCGAAGACGAGCAGTACTTC
>once|NA|TRBJ2-5|TRBV4-1
CASSQTGGLGAQYF
TGCGCCAGCAGCCAGACAGGCGGGCTGGGGGCCCAGTACTTC
>NA|NA|TRBJ2-1|TRBV2
CASSDAGGAYNEQFF
TGTGCCAGCAGTGACGCTGGCGGGGCCTACAATGAGCAGTTCTTC
>once|NA|TRBJ1-1|TRBV5-6
CATEGVGTEAFF
TGTGCCACGGAAGGGGTGGGGACTGAAGCTTTCTTT
>NA|NA|TRBJ2-1|TRBV9
CASSVEAGYPYNEQFF
TGTGCCAGCAGCGTAGAAGCAGGCTATCCCTACAATGAGCAGTTCTTC
>NA|NA|TRBJ2-7|TRBV9
CASSVAQDAYEQYF
TGTGCCAGCAGCGTAGCTCAGGATGCCTACGAGCAGTACTTC
>NA|NA|TRBJ1-2|TRBV5-6
CASSAYVDGYTF
TGTGCCAGCAGCGCCTATGTGGATGGCTACACCTTC
>NA|NA|TRBJ1-6|TRBV28
CASRVRGQGMTPLHF
TGTGCCAGCAGGGTGAGGGGCCAGGGGATGACACCCCTCCACTTT
>NA|TRBD1|TRBJ1-5|TRBV19
CASTKGQGWDQPQHF
TGTGCCAGTACCAAGGGACAGGGCTGGGATCAGCCCCAGCATTTT